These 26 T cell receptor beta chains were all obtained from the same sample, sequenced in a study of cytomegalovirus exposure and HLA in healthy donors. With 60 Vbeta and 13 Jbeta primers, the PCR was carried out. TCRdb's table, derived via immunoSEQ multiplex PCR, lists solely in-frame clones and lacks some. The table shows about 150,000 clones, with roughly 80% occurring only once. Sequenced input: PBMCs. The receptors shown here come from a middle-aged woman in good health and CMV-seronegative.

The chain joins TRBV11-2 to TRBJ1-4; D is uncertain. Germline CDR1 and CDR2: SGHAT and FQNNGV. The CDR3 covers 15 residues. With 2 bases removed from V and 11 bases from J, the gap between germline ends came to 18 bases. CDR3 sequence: CASSLTRTGYGKLFF. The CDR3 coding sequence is TGTGCCAGCAGCTTAACCCGGACGGGGTACGGGAAACTGTTTTTT.

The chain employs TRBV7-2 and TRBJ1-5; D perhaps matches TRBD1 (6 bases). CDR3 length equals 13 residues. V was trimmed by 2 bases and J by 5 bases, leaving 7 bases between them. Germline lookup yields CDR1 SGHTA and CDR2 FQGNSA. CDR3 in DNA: TGTGCCAGCAGCTTATACAGGGATCAGCCCCAGCATTTT. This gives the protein CASSLYRDQPQHF.

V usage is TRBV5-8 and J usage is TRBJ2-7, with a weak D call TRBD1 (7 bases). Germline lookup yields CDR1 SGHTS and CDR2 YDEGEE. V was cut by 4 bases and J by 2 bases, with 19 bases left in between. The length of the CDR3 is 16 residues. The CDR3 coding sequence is TGTGCCAGCAGCCGGCCCCGGGGGACAGCAACCTACGAGCAGTACTTC. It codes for CASSRPRGTATYEQYF.

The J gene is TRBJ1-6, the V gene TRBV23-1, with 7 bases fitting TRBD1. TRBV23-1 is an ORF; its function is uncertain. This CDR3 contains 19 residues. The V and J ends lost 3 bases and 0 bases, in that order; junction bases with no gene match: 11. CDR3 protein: CASSHPRQGKSSYNSPLHF. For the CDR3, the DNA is TGCGCCAGCAGTCACCCACGACAGGGCAAGAGCTCCTATAATTCACCCCTCCACTTT.

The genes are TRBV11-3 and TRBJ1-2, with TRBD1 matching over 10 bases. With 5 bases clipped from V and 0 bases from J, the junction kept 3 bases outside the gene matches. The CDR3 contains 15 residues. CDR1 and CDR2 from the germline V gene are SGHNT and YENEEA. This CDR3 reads CASSAGTGANYGYTF. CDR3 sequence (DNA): TGTGCCAGCAGCGCCGGGACAGGGGCTAACTATGGCTACACCTTC.

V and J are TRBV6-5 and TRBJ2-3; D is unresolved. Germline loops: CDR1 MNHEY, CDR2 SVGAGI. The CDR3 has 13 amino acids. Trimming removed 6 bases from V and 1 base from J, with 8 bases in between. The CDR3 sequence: CASRPPGTDTQYF. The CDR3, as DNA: TGTGCCAGCAGACCCCCGGGCACAGATACGCAGTATTTT.

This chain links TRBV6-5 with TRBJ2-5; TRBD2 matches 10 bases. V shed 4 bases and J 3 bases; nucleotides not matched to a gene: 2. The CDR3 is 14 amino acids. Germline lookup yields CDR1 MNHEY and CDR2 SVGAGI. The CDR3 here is CASSSSGRKETQYF. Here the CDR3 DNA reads TGTGCCAGCAGTTCTAGCGGGAGAAAAGAGACCCAGTACTTC.

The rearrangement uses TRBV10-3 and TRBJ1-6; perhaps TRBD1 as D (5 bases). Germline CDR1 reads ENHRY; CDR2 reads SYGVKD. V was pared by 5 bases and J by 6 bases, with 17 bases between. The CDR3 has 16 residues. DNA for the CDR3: TGTGCCATCAGTCCTACACCCCCGGGACTTAATTCACCCCTCCACTTT. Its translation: CAISPTPPGLNSPLHF.

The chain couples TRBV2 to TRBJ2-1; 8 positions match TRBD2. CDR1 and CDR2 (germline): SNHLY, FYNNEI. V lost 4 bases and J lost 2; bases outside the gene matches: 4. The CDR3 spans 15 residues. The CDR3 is CASSGGGGPYNEQFF. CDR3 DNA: TGTGCCAGCAGTGGGGGCGGGGGGCCCTACAATGAGCAGTTCTTC. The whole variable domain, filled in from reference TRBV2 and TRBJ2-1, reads EPEVTQTPSHQVTQMGQEVILRCVPISNHLYFYWYRQILGQKVEFLVSFYNNEISEKSEIFDDQFSVERPDGSNFTLKIRSTKLEDSAMYFCASSGGGGPYNEQFFGPGTRLTVL.

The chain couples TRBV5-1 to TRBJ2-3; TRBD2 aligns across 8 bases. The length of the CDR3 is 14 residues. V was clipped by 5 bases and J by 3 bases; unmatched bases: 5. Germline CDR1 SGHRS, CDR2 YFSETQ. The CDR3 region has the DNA TGCGCCAGCAGACGTAGCGGGGTAACAGATACGCAGTATTTT. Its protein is CASRRSGVTDTQYF.

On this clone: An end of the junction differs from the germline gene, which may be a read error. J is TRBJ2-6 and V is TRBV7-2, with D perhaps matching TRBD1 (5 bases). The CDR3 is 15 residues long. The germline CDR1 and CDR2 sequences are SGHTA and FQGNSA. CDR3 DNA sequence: TGTGCCAGCAGCAACCGACAGACTGGGGCCAACGGCCTGACTTTC. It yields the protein CASSNRQTGANGLTF.

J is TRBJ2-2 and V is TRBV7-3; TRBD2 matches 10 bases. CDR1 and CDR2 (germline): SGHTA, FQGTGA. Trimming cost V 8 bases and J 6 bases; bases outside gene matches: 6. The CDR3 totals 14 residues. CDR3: CASRPGLAPGELFF. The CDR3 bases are TGTGCCAGCCGGCCGGGACTAGCGCCCGGGGAGCTGTTTTTT.

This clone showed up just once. The CDR3 region is CASAQGASDEQYF. In DNA form, the CDR3 reads TGTGCCAGCGCACAGGGGGCATCTGATGAGCAGTACTTC. The rearrangement uses TRBV28 and TRBJ2-7; 9 bases line up with TRBD1. This CDR3 is 13 amino acids long. The germline V gene encodes CDR1 MDHEN and CDR2 SYDVKM. After removal of 8 bases from V and 7 bases from J, the junction contained 9 bases not matched to a gene.

CDR3 nucleotide sequence: TGTGCCAGTAGCGTCAACAGTAACTATGGCTACACCTTC. The encoded protein is CASSVNSNYGYTF. The J gene is TRBJ1-2, the V gene TRBV19; D call uncertain. Germline values: CDR1 LNHDA, CDR2 SQIVND (reference sequence). V was pared by 6 bases and J by 1 base, with 9 bases between. The CDR3 loop spans 13 amino acids.

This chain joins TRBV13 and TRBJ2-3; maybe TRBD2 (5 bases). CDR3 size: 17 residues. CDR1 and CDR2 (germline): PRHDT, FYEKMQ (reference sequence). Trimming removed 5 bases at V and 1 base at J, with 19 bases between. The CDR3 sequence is CASSQYRDEKGTDTQYF. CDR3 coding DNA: TGTGCCAGCAGCCAGTACCGGGATGAAAAGGGCACAGATACGCAGTATTTT.

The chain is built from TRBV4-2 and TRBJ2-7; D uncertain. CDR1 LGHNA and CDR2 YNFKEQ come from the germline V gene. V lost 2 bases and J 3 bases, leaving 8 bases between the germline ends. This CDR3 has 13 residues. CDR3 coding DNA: TGTGCCAGCAGCCAATTTCCGGGCTACGAGCAGTACTTC. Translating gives CASSQFPGYEQYF.

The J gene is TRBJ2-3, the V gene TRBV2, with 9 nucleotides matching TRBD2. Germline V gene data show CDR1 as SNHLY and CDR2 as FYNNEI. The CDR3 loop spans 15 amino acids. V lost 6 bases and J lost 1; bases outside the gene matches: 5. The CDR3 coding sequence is TGTGCCAGCAGCGCCGCTAGCGGGGGCACAGATACGCAGTATTTT. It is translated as CASSAASGGTDTQYF.

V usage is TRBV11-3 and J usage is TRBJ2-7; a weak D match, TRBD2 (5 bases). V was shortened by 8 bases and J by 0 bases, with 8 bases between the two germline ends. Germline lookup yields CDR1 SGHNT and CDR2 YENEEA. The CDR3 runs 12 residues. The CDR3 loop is CASAGNSYEQYF. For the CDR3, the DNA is TGTGCCAGCGCGGGTAACTCCTACGAGCAGTACTTC.

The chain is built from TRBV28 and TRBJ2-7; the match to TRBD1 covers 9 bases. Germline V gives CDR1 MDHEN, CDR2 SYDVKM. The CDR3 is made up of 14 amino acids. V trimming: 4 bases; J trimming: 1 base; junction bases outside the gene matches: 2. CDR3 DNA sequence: TGTGCCAGCAGTTCGACAGGGGGTTCCTACGAGCAGTACTTC. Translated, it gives CASSSTGGSYEQYF.

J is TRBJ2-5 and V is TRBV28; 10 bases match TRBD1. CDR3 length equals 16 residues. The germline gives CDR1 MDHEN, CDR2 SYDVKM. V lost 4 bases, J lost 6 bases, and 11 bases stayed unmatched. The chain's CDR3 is CASSSSATGGGKTQYF. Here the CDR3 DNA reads TGTGCCAGCAGTTCCTCCGCGACAGGGGGCGGTAAGACCCAGTACTTC.

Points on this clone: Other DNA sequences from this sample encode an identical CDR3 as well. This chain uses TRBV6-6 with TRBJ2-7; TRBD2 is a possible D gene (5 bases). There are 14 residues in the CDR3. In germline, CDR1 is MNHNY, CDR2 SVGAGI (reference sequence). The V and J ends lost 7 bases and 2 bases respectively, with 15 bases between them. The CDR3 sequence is CASTLAGQPYEQYF. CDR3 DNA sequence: TGTGCCAGCACCCTCGCGGGCCAGCCCTACGAGCAGTACTTC.

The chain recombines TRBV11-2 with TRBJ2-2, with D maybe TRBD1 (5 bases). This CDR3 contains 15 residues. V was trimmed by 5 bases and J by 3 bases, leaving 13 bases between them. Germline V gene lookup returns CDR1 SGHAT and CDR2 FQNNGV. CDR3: CASSEGARDTGELFF. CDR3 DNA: TGTGCCAGCAGCGAAGGGGCCAGGGACACCGGGGAGCTGTTTTTT.

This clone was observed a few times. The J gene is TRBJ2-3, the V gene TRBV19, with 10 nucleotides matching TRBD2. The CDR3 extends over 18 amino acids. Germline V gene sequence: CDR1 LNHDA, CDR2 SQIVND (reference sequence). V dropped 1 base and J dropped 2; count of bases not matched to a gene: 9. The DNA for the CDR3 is TGTGCCAGTAGTATAGTTGTCTCTAGCGGGGGATTCACAGATACGCAGTATTTT. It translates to CASSIVVSSGGFTDTQYF.

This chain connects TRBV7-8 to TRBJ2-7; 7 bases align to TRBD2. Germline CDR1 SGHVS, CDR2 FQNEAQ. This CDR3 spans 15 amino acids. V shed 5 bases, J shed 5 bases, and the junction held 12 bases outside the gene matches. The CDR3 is CASSPPGGKYDEQYF. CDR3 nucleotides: TGTGCCAGCAGCCCCCCGGGGGGTAAATATGACGAGCAGTACTTC.

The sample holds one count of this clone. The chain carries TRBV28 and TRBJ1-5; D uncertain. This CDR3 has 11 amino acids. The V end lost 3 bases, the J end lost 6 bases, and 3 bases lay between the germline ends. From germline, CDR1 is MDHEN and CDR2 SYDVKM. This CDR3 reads CASSFRQPQHF. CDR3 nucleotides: TGTGCCAGCAGTTTTCGTCAGCCCCAGCATTTT.

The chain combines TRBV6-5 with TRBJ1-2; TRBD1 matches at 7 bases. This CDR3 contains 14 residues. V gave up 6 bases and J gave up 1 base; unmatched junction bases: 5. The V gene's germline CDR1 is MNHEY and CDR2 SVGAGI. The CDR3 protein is CASRDGTVNYGYTF. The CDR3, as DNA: TGTGCCAGCAGGGACGGGACAGTTAACTATGGCTACACCTTC.